The source of this T cell receptor beta chain is a study of blood T cell repertoires in COVID-19. Clones were read by immunoSEQ multiplex PCR, and TCRdb kept only the in-frame ones, dropping some. The table includes fewer than 350,000 clones, roughly 85% detected once. Per germline, CDR1 SGHRS and CDR2 YFSETQ. This CDR3 is built from 15 residues. Trimming at V came to 7 bases and at J to 2 bases, leaving 9 bases not matched to a gene. This chain connects TRBV5-1 to TRBJ2-3, with 8 bases matching TRBD2. Material: peripheral blood. This TCR came from a human donor in a cohort sampled during active COVID-19. This CDR3 is CASRMAGGLTDTQYF. The CDR3, as DNA: TGCGCCAGCCGGATGGCGGGGGGCCTCACAGATACGCAGTATTTT.